The table lists the clone carrying this T cell receptor (beta chain) with a few counts. The making of cDNA relied on 5'RACE with 10-nucleotide random UMIs. MiXCR, run by TCRdb on the 5' RACE reads, gives a single entry per CDR3 protein. The data contain 45,000 to 65,000 distinct CDR3 sequences, about 4% of them singletons. V dropped 5 bases and J dropped 2; count of bases not matched to a gene: 7. Germline CDR1 is MNHEY and CDR2 is SMNVEV (reference sequence). This CDR3 comprises 16 residues. Unsorted libraries were derived from 2 million PBMCs stored at -80 C. These data originate in a study of neurological immune-mediated disorders.

This sequence originates from a man aged 50 or older with multiple sclerosis. The sample comprised PBMCs. This chain uses TRBV27 with TRBJ1-5; TRBD1 aligns across 9 bases. CDR3 nucleotides: TGTGCCAGCAGTCCAACAGGGGGCGTTGGCAATCAGCCCCAGCATTTT. Amino acids: CASSPTGGVGNQPQHF.